These 23 T cell receptor beta chains came from one sample sequenced in a study of OX40 agonist ivuxolimab in advanced cancers. The data were produced by immunoSEQ multiplex PCR, yet TCRdb's version contains in-frame clones alone and is incomplete. Of about 60,000 clones in the sample, 85% were seen once. Material: CD4+ or CD8+ T cells sorted from blood, obtained in a trial of the OX40 agonist ivuxolimab. Receptors originate from an adult with an advanced solid tumor such as melanoma, head and neck, liver or kidney cancer.

This rearrangement joins TRBV6-5 to TRBJ2-1; tentatively, D is TRBD1 (5 bases). Per germline, CDR1 MNHEY and CDR2 SVGAGI. The CDR3 is 16 residues long. V lost 0 bases and J lost 14, with 23 bases in between. The CDR3 region has the DNA TGTGCCAGCAGTTACTCGAGACAGACTGTGGCCCCCGCCAAGTTCTTC. This sequence encodes CASSYSRQTVAPAKFF.

The CDR3 DNA reads as TGTGCCAGCAGGGTCTTACGACCAGGGAGGCCCCAGCATTTT. It translates to CASRVLRPGRPQHF. V gene TRBV28 combines with J gene TRBJ1-5; a weak D match, TRBD1 (5 bases). The V end lost 6 bases, the J end lost 9 bases, and 18 bases lay between the germline ends. The germline CDR1 and CDR2 sequences are MDHEN and SYDVKM. This CDR3 region has 14 residues.

The chain carries TRBV15 and TRBJ1-2; D is possibly TRBD1 (5 bases). Trimming removed 2 bases at V and 4 bases at J, with 20 bases between. The CDR3 contains 17 residues. Germline V gene data show CDR1 as LNHNV and CDR2 as YYDKDF (reference sequence). CDR3 nucleotide sequence: TGTGCCACCAGCAGACCGTCCCGGGACCTAAGCGGCTATGGCTACACCTTC. This encodes CATSRPSRDLSGYGYTF. Based on the CDR3 plus reference TRBV15 and TRBJ1-2, the full variable domain is DAMVIQNPRYQVTQFGKPVTLSCSQTLNHNVMYWYQQKSSQAPKLLFHYYDKDFNNEADTPDNFQSRRPNTSFCFLDIRSPGLGDTAMYLCATSRPSRDLSGYGYTFGSGTRLTVV.

The CDR3, as DNA: TGCGCCAGCAGCTTAAGACAGGGCGTGATGGGTGAAGCTTTCTTT. Residues: CASSLRQGVMGEAFF. The chain joins TRBV4-1 to TRBJ1-1; 7 bases are shared with TRBD1. This CDR3 spans 15 amino acids. Trimming cost V 5 bases and J 7 bases; bases outside gene matches: 13. Germline V gives CDR1 MGHRA, CDR2 YSYEKL.

The V call is TRBV21-1, the J call TRBJ1-5; TRBD1, the table's D call, was not compared with the DNA. TRBV21-1 is a pseudogene segment. The CDR3 totals 18 residues. The CDR3: CASSLQGWDRGGGQPQHF. The CDR3, as DNA: TGTGCCAGCAGCCTTCAGGGTTGGGACAGGGGAGGGGGTCAGCCCCAGCATTTT.

The gene calls are TRBV5-1 and TRBJ2-1; 7 bases agree with TRBD2. CDR3 length: 16 residues. In germline, CDR1 is SGHRS, CDR2 YFSETQ. V shed 4 bases, J shed 0 bases, and the junction held 7 bases outside the gene matches. The CDR3 sequence: CASSPWGGGSYNEQFF. The CDR3 coding sequence is TGCGCCAGCAGCCCCTGGGGCGGGGGCTCCTACAATGAGCAGTTCTTC.

The chain is built from TRBV11-2 and TRBJ2-6; 9 bases map to TRBD1. Germline V lookup: CDR1 SGHAT, CDR2 FQNNGV. The CDR3 consists of 18 residues. After removal of 3 bases from V and 0 bases from J, the junction contained 6 bases not matched to a gene. CDR3 sequence: CASSFRGTGYSGANVLTF. The CDR3 nucleotides are TGTGCCAGCAGCTTCCGAGGGACAGGGTACTCTGGGGCCAACGTCCTGACTTTC. The full variable domain, in which reference TRBV11-2 and TRBJ2-6 provide the parts outside the CDR3, is EAGVAQSPRYKIIEKRQSVAFWCNPISGHATLYWYQQILGQGPKLLIQFQNNGVVDDSQLPKDRFSAERLKGVDSTLKIQPAKLEDSAVYLCASSFRGTGYSGANVLTFGAGSRLTVL.

CDR3 bases: TGTGCCAGCTTATCCGACCGGAATCGGGGCTACACCTTC. As protein: CASLSDRNRGYTF. This chain uses TRBV6-1 with TRBJ1-2; no clear D gene. The V gene's germline CDR1 is MNHNS and CDR2 SASEGT. This CDR3 spans 13 amino acids. The V and J ends lost 8 bases and 8 bases respectively, with 18 bases between them.

This chain joins TRBV21-1 and TRBJ1-5; the table assigns TRBD1, which was not confirmed against the DNA. TRBV21-1 is a pseudogene segment. There are 14 residues in the CDR3. The CDR3 DNA sequence: TGTGCCAGCAGCACCTCAAGGGGAAATCAGCCCCAGCATTTT. Its protein is CASSTSRGNQPQHF.

The rearrangement links TRBV2 to TRBJ2-7; D remains unclear. CDR1 is SNHLY, CDR2 FYNNEI, per germline. V dropped 7 bases and J dropped 6 bases, with 10 bases sitting between them. The CDR3 has 11 amino acids. The CDR3 region is CASTRGPEQYF. The CDR3 DNA reads as TGTGCCAGCACCAGAGGCCCCGAGCAGTACTTC. Complete variable domain (other parts from reference TRBV2 and TRBJ2-7): EPEVTQTPSHQVTQMGQEVILRCVPISNHLYFYWYRQILGQKVEFLVSFYNNEISEKSEIFDDQFSVERPDGSNFTLKIRSTKLEDSAMYFCASTRGPEQYFGPGTRLTVT.

The chain has TRBV9 and TRBJ2-1; 7 nucleotides match TRBD1. Per the germline V gene, CDR1 is SGDLS and CDR2 is YYNGEE. This CDR3 contains 15 residues. The junction had 7 bases not matched to a gene; V was cut back by 3 bases and J by 4 bases. The CDR3 DNA reads TGTGCCAGCAGCGCTACCGGGACAGAGTACAATGAGCAGTTCTTC. This sequence encodes CASSATGTEYNEQFF. Full variable domain (rest looked up from reference TRBV9 and TRBJ2-1): DSGVTQTPKHLITATGQRVTLRCSPRSGDLSVYWYQQSLDQGLQFLIQYYNGEERAKGNILERFSAQQFPDLHSELNLSSLELGDSALYFCASSATGTEYNEQFFGPGTRLTVL.

This clone was seen a handful of times. V and J are TRBV6-5 and TRBJ2-2; a weak D match, TRBD1 (5 bases). The CDR3 covers 12 residues. Trimming cost V 6 bases and J 7 bases, with 9 bases left between them. The germline CDR1 and CDR2 sequences are MNHEY and SVGAGI. The CDR3, as DNA: TGTGCCAGCAGCCTAAGGGGCGGGGAGCTGTTTTTT. It yields the protein CASSLRGGELFF.

This chain links TRBV7-2 with TRBJ2-7; D is uncertain. V lost 5 bases and J 3 bases, leaving 8 bases between the germline ends. The CDR3 contains 12 residues. Germline V CDR1 and CDR2: SGHTA, FQGNSA. This CDR3 reads CASSPTDYEQYF. In DNA form, the CDR3 reads TGTGCCAGCAGCCCGACCGACTACGAGCAGTACTTC.

This clone was seen a few times. This chain joins TRBV28 and TRBJ1-5; D is ambiguous. The germline V gene encodes CDR1 MDHEN and CDR2 SYDVKM. This CDR3 comprises 14 residues. The V and J ends lost 3 bases and 0 bases respectively, with 6 bases between them. CDR3 amino acids: CASSLSISNQPQHF. The CDR3, as DNA: TGTGCCAGCAGTTTGAGTATTAGCAATCAGCCCCAGCATTTT.

The chain links TRBV28 to TRBJ2-4; no definite D call. V was clipped by 2 bases and J by 1 base, with 9 bases between them. The CDR3 is made up of 15 amino acids. Germline V gene sequence: CDR1 MDHEN, CDR2 SYDVKM. The CDR3 sequence: CASSLGRAAKNIQYF. In nucleotides, the CDR3 is TGTGCCAGCAGTTTAGGTAGGGCGGCCAAAAACATTCAGTACTTC.

This clone was counted a single time. An end of the junction does not agree with germline; a read error may underlie this. This chain uses TRBV28 with TRBJ1-1; 8 nucleotides line up with TRBD1. This CDR3 has 10 residues. Germline V gives CDR1 MDHEN, CDR2 SYDVKM. CDR3 DNA sequence: TGTGCCAGCAGCCGGACAGGGCAACTCTTT. Protein sequence: CASSRTGQLF.

The rearrangement joins TRBV6-1 to TRBJ2-7; 7 bases line up with TRBD1. Germline values: CDR1 MNHNS, CDR2 SASEGT. After removal of 6 bases from V and 3 bases from J, the junction contained 8 bases not matched to a gene. There are 14 residues in the CDR3. This CDR3 reads CASSYGTANYEQYF. DNA of the CDR3: TGTGCCAGCAGCTACGGGACAGCCAACTACGAGCAGTACTTC.

This clone showed up just once. V gene TRBV5-5 combines with J gene TRBJ2-7; D assignment may be TRBD1 or TRBD2 (5 bases each). The ends were cut back, 6 bases at V and 0 bases at J, with 13 bases in the middle. The CDR3 has 14 residues. Germline CDR1 is SGHKS and CDR2 is YYEKEE (reference sequence). The CDR3 spells CASTIRDLSYEQYF. CDR3 DNA sequence: TGTGCCAGCACCATCAGGGACCTCTCCTACGAGCAGTACTTC. Filled out from reference TRBV5-5 and TRBJ2-7, the complete variable domain reads DAGVTQSPTHLIKTRGQQVTLRCSPISGHKSVSWYQQVLGQGPQFIFQYYEKEERGRGNFPDRFSARQFPNYSSELNVNALLLGDSALYLCASTIRDLSYEQYFGPGTRLTVT.

The rearrangement links TRBV7-8 to TRBJ1-2; 11 positions agree with TRBD1. Germline V gene sequence: CDR1 SGHVS, CDR2 FQNEAQ. With 2 bases clipped from V and 5 bases from J, the junction kept 13 bases outside the gene matches. The CDR3 is 18 amino acids. CDR3 in DNA: TGTGCCAGCAGCTTACCGCCGGGACAGGGGGACCCTCGGTATGGCTACACCTTC. Translating gives CASSLPPGQGDPRYGYTF.

V and J are TRBV7-2 and TRBJ2-2; 10 bases fit TRBD2. There are 17 residues in the CDR3. The ends lost 6 bases at V and 0 bases at J; junction bases unmatched: 7. Germline V gene data show CDR1 as SGHTA and CDR2 as FQGNSA. CDR3 residues: CASRNPGLASNTGELFF. DNA of the CDR3: TGTGCCAGCAGGAATCCGGGACTAGCGTCGAACACCGGGGAGCTGTTTTTT.

This chain joins TRBV2 and TRBJ1-2; no clear D. This CDR3 contains 12 residues. CDR1 and CDR2 from the germline V gene are SNHLY and FYNNEI. V was pared by 8 bases and J by 4 bases, with 11 bases between. In nucleotides, the CDR3 is TGTGCCAGCTTGGAAGTCGCCTATGGCTACACCTTC. It codes for CASLEVAYGYTF.

This clone was detected only a few times. The chain employs TRBV4-1 and TRBJ1-1; D ambiguous. The V gene lost 4 bases and the J gene lost 1 base, with 10 bases spanning the gap. The germline V gene encodes CDR1 MGHRA and CDR2 YSYEKL. This CDR3 region has 14 residues. The CDR3 region is CASSRGLGNTEAFF. The DNA of the CDR3 is TGCGCCAGCAGCCGCGGACTCGGGAACACTGAAGCTTTCTTT.

V is TRBV7-9 and J is TRBJ2-7; D may match TRBD1 or TRBD2 (6 bases each). The CDR3 has 12 amino acids. Trimming pared 3 bases from V and 6 bases from J, leaving 9 bases between. The germline V gene encodes CDR1 SEHNR and CDR2 FQNEAQ (reference sequence). The DNA for the CDR3 is TGTGCCAGCAGCTTCGAGGGGGGCGAGCAGTACTTC. Residues: CASSFEGGEQYF.